The next 32 T cell receptor beta chains were all read from a single sample in a study of Ad26.COV2.S vaccination and SARS-CoV-2 variants. As to treatment: some 20 received Ad26.COV2.S at low or high dose, single or two shots; 5 received placebo; per-sample allocation not given. Sampling took place 63 days after the first vaccine or placebo injection. Clones were read by immunoSEQ multiplex PCR, and TCRdb kept only the in-frame ones, dropping some. Of hundreds of thousands of clones in the sample, roughly 84% are singletons; the top ten hold 3.4%. The sample consisted of peripheral blood, taken in a trial of Ad26.COV2.S vaccine versus placebo. These receptors were collected from a person aged 18-65 years who received the Ad26.COV2.S COVID-19 vaccine or a placebo.

This chain uses TRBV19 with TRBJ2-2; 10 nucleotides line up with TRBD2. V shed 7 bases and J 4 bases; nucleotides not matched to a gene: 6. Looked up from germline, CDR1 is LNHDA and CDR2 is SQIVND (reference sequence). The CDR3 is 15 amino acids. The CDR3 DNA follows: TGTGCCAGTACCAATAGCGGGGGGAGCACCGGGGAGCTGTTTTTT. Translated: CASTNSGGSTGELFF.

Concerning this clone: This sample includes further DNA sequences coding for the same CDR3. The chain joins TRBV5-6 to TRBJ2-1; D is ambiguous. V lost 0 bases and J 6 bases, leaving 1 base between the germline ends. CDR1 and CDR2 from the germline V gene are SGHDT and YYEEEE. This CDR3 contains 11 residues. As DNA, the CDR3 is TGTGCCAGCAGCTTGGGCAATGAGCAGTTCTTC. Amino acid sequence: CASSLGNEQFF.

This chain uses TRBV30 with TRBJ1-2; 7 bases are a match to TRBD1. V was clipped by 2 bases and J by 2 bases; unmatched bases: 8. Germline assignment: CDR1 GTSNPN and CDR2 SVGIG (reference sequence). The length of the CDR3 is 15 residues. CDR3: CAWSSTQGQNYGYTF. CDR3 bases: TGTGCCTGGAGTAGTACACAGGGGCAGAACTATGGCTACACCTTC.

This clone was observed a few times. This chain links TRBV13 with TRBJ1-1; D gene unclear. This CDR3 contains 14 residues. Trimming took 1 base from V and 0 from J, leaving 6 bases between them. The V gene's germline CDR1 is PRHDT and CDR2 FYEKMQ (reference sequence). CDR3 DNA sequence: TGTGCCAGCAGCTTAGATCAACTGAACACTGAAGCTTTCTTT. It translates to CASSLDQLNTEAFF.

The chain recombines TRBV2 with TRBJ1-5; D not certain. The CDR3 totals 14 residues. Germline CDR1 is SNHLY and CDR2 is FYNNEI. Trimming took off 4 bases at V and 3 bases at J, with 10 bases between the two ends. The CDR3 loop is CASSADRDNQPQHF. The CDR3 DNA sequence: TGTGCCAGCAGTGCAGACCGCGACAATCAGCCCCAGCATTTT.

This chain connects TRBV5-4 to TRBJ2-1; D is uncertain. This CDR3 is built from 12 residues. The germline CDR1 and CDR2 sequences are SGHNT and YYREEE (reference sequence). Trimming stripped 0 bases from V and 10 bases from J, with 8 bases between. The CDR3 bases are TGTGCCAGCAGCTTGGGATCAGCAGAGCAGTTCTTC. This codes for CASSLGSAEQFF.

The chain couples TRBV10-3 to TRBJ1-4, with 7 bases fitting TRBD1. The length of the CDR3 is 14 residues. In germline, CDR1 is ENHRY, CDR2 SYGVKD. The V and J ends lost 8 bases and 5 bases, in that order; junction bases with no gene match: 8. CDR3 sequence (DNA): TGTGCCATCGGAAGGGGGCCCTCAAATGAAAAACTGTTTTTT. This translates into CAIGRGPSNEKLFF.

The rearrangement joins TRBV6-5 to TRBJ2-2; D is undetermined. Germline CDR1 MNHEY, CDR2 SVGAGI. The CDR3 extends over 11 amino acids. Trimming took 9 bases from V and 5 from J, leaving 7 bases between them. The chain's CDR3 is CASEGTGELFF. For the CDR3, the DNA is TGTGCCAGTGAAGGGACCGGGGAGCTGTTTTTT.

The V call is TRBV7-2, the J call TRBJ2-5, with D unclear. V dropped 5 bases and J dropped 0 bases, with 16 bases sitting between them. Germline V gene lookup returns CDR1 SGHTA and CDR2 FQGNSA. This CDR3 comprises 16 residues. The CDR3 DNA follows: TGTGCCAGCAGCGCACTACAAGGAGAGTACCAAGAGACCCAGTACTTC. Protein product: CASSALQGEYQETQYF.

This clone was detected only once. The V call is TRBV13, the J call TRBJ1-2, with D maybe TRBD1 (6 bases). The germline V gene encodes CDR1 PRHDT and CDR2 FYEKMQ (reference sequence). Trimming shortened V by 1 base and J by 6 bases, and 9 bases separated the two germline ends. This CDR3 spans 13 amino acids. The CDR3 coding sequence is TGTGCCAGCAGCTTAGAGGCAGGGGATGGCTACACCTTC. Translated: CASSLEAGDGYTF.

The rearrangement uses TRBV5-6 and TRBJ2-3; 10 nucleotides line up with TRBD2. Germline trimming cut 0 bases from V and 5 bases from J; bases unmatched to any gene: 9. Germline V gives CDR1 SGHDT, CDR2 YYEEEE. The CDR3 is 17 amino acids. The CDR3 region has the DNA TGTGCCAGCAGCTTGGGTTTGAGCGGGGGGGCCCTAGATACGCAGTATTTT. It specifies CASSLGLSGGALDTQYF.

The gene calls are TRBV20-1 and TRBJ2-7, with D unclear. Trimming cost V 4 bases and J 4 bases, with 8 bases left between them. This CDR3 is built from 11 residues. Germline V CDR1 and CDR2: DFQATT, SNEGSKA (reference sequence). CDR3 region: CSANHAYEQYF. For the CDR3, the DNA is TGCAGTGCTAACCACGCTTACGAGCAGTACTTC.

The chain recombines TRBV4-1 with TRBJ1-2; D is unresolved. The V end lost 2 bases, the J end lost 5 bases, and 15 bases lay between the germline ends. Per germline, CDR1 MGHRA and CDR2 YSYEKL. The CDR3 is 15 amino acids. This CDR3 is CASSQRMAGSYGYTF. Here the CDR3 DNA reads TGCGCCAGCAGCCAACGAATGGCCGGATCGTATGGCTACACCTTC.

The CDR3 region is CASSSDRSNQPQHF. The CDR3 DNA follows: TGTGCCAGCAGCTCCGACAGGAGCAATCAGCCCCAGCATTTT. The chain combines TRBV5-6 with TRBJ1-5; TRBD1 might be the D (6 bases). The CDR3 covers 14 residues. CDR1 and CDR2 from the germline V gene are SGHDT and YYEEEE. The germline V and J ends were trimmed by 3 bases and 1 base, with 8 bases remaining between them.

The chain joins TRBV18 to TRBJ2-5; no definite D call. Germline CDR1 is KGHSH and CDR2 is LQKENI. The length of the CDR3 is 13 residues. V was pared by 3 bases and J by 4 bases, with 9 bases between. The CDR3 nucleotides read TGTGCCAGCTCACCTCCGACCGGAGAGACCCAGTACTTC. Residues: CASSPPTGETQYF.

The V gene is TRBV29-1, the J gene TRBJ1-1, with TRBD1 as a possible D gene (5 bases). The CDR3 is 13 residues long. Germline V lookup: CDR1 SQVTM, CDR2 ANQGSEA. The V and J ends lost 7 bases and 3 bases respectively, with 15 bases between them. CDR3 loop: CSDARAGYTEAFF. CDR3 bases: TGCAGCGACGCCCGGGCAGGGTACACTGAAGCTTTCTTT.

This sequence joins TRBV2 and TRBJ2-2; 12 bases match TRBD2. The CDR3 extends over 17 amino acids. The germline V gene has CDR1 SNHLY and CDR2 FYNNEI. Losses at the gene ends were 7 bases for V and 6 bases for J; bases not matched to a gene: 12. CDR3 region: CASTPRSASGGAGELFF. DNA for the CDR3: TGTGCCAGCACCCCCCGCTCGGCTAGCGGGGGGGCCGGGGAGCTGTTTTTT.

V usage is TRBV5-1 and J usage is TRBJ2-7, with unresolved D. V was trimmed by 5 bases and J by 2 bases, leaving 11 bases between them. There are 13 residues in the CDR3. From germline, CDR1 is SGHRS and CDR2 YFSETQ. The CDR3 loop reads CASSQEQPYEQYF. The CDR3 bases are TGCGCCAGCAGTCAAGAACAGCCCTACGAGCAGTACTTC.

This clone showed up just a few times. This chain connects TRBV6-2 or TRBV6-3 to TRBJ1-5; maybe TRBD1 (5 bases). The V gene lost 6 bases and the J gene lost 4 bases, with 16 bases spanning the gap. CDR1 is MNHEY, CDR2 SVGEGT, per germline. The CDR3 totals 15 residues. CDR3 DNA sequence: TGTGCCAGCAGCCCTACGGGGCGGCGGAATCAGCCCCAGCATTTT. It is translated as CASSPTGRRNQPQHF.

The V gene is TRBV13, the J gene TRBJ2-1; 9 bases map to TRBD1. Germline assignment: CDR1 PRHDT and CDR2 FYEKMQ (reference sequence). The trim removed 5 bases at V and 7 bases at J, leaving 3 bases unmatched. The CDR3 consists of 13 residues. DNA of the CDR3: TGTGCCAGCAGCGACGGACAGGGGAATGAGCAGTTCTTC. This translates into CASSDGQGNEQFF.

The chain carries TRBV29-1 and TRBJ1-3; a weak D match, TRBD1 (5 bases). Germline CDR1 is SQVTM and CDR2 is ANQGSEA. V was clipped by 1 base and J by 0 bases, with 7 bases between them. The CDR3 is made up of 14 amino acids. The CDR3 nucleotides are TGCAGCGTTGAAGCAGGGATCTCTGGAAACACCATATATTTT. Translation: CSVEAGISGNTIYF.

V and J are TRBV6-1 and TRBJ2-2; D call uncertain. The CDR3 extends over 13 amino acids. Trimming took 3 bases from V and 6 from J, leaving 8 bases between them. Germline V gene sequence: CDR1 MNHNS, CDR2 SASEGT. The CDR3 DNA reads as TGTGCCAGCAGTGAGTCCCGAGCCGGGGAGCTGTTTTTT. Protein: CASSESRAGELFF.

CDR3 in DNA: TGTGCCAGCAGCCAAGATAATCTAGCTGGCACCGGGGAGCTGTTTTTT. Translated, it gives CASSQDNLAGTGELFF. This rearrangement joins TRBV4-2 to TRBJ2-2; D perhaps matches TRBD2 (5 bases). CDR3 length: 16 residues. V dropped 0 bases and J dropped 4 bases, with 12 bases sitting between them. Germline assignment: CDR1 LGHNA and CDR2 YNFKEQ.

The chain joins TRBV28 to TRBJ1-5; no reliable D call. Trimming shortened V by 2 bases and J by 3 bases, and 14 bases separated the two germline ends. The CDR3 runs 16 residues. The germline V gene encodes CDR1 MDHEN and CDR2 SYDVKM. CDR3 sequence: CASSLEAGLINQPQHF. The CDR3 bases are TGTGCCAGCAGTTTAGAGGCAGGCCTGATCAATCAGCCCCAGCATTTT.

The V gene is TRBV7-9, the J gene TRBJ2-5, with 8 bases that match TRBD2. Germline assignment: CDR1 SEHNR and CDR2 FQNEAQ (reference sequence). The CDR3 loop spans 15 amino acids. The junction had 7 bases not matched to a gene; V was cut back by 2 bases and J by 5 bases. CDR3 in amino acids: CASSLSSGGGETQYF. CDR3 nucleotide sequence: TGTGCCAGCAGCTTATCGAGCGGGGGCGGGGAGACCCAGTACTTC.

There are a few counts of this clone. The chain carries TRBV5-1 and TRBJ1-1; TRBD1 might be the D (6 bases). The ends were cut back, 2 bases at V and 1 base at J, with 9 bases in the middle. This CDR3 spans 14 amino acids. Germline assignment: CDR1 SGHRS and CDR2 YFSETQ. Here the CDR3 DNA reads TGCGCCAGCAGCTTTAGGGGGACGAACACTGAAGCTTTCTTT. Translated: CASSFRGTNTEAFF.

This clone was picked up one time. This rearrangement joins TRBV15 to TRBJ1-6, with unresolved D. CDR1 and CDR2 (germline): LNHNV, YYDKDF (reference sequence). The CDR3 has 14 amino acids. The ends were cut back, 1 base at V and 10 bases at J, with 11 bases in the middle. CDR3 protein: CATSRGETASPLHF. The CDR3 nucleotides read TGTGCCACCAGCAGAGGAGAGACGGCGTCACCCCTCCACTTT.

The chain combines TRBV30 with TRBJ2-2; D unresolved. Germline values: CDR1 GTSNPN, CDR2 SVGIG (reference sequence). The CDR3 totals 16 residues. Trimming removed 4 bases from V and 5 bases from J, with 20 bases in between. The CDR3 is CAWTGGSNKPTGELFF. The CDR3 nucleotides are TGTGCCTGGACGGGCGGAAGTAATAAACCGACCGGGGAGCTGTTTTTT.

The chain couples TRBV10-3 to TRBJ2-7, with 7 bases matching TRBD1. The CDR3 sequence is 14 residues long. The V gene's germline CDR1 is ENHRY and CDR2 SYGVKD. V shed 5 bases and J 2 bases; nucleotides not matched to a gene: 6. CDR3: CAISLPGQTYEQYF. Written as DNA, the CDR3 is TGTGCCATCAGTCTACCGGGACAGACCTACGAGCAGTACTTC.

The chain couples TRBV19 to TRBJ2-5, with D perhaps matching TRBD1 (6 bases). Germline V gene lookup returns CDR1 LNHDA and CDR2 SQIVND (reference sequence). The CDR3 runs 14 residues. Trimming removed 1 base from V and 4 bases from J, with 10 bases in between. The CDR3 loop reads CASSIGGGRETQYF. The CDR3 DNA is TGTGCCAGTAGTATAGGAGGGGGAAGAGAGACCCAGTACTTC.

This clone came up once. The V call is TRBV7-8, the J call TRBJ2-2; D is uncertain. Germline CDR1 reads SGHVS; CDR2 reads FQNEAQ. Trimming took 2 bases from V and 4 from J, leaving 8 bases between them. The CDR3 totals 14 residues. The CDR3 protein is CASSLNPFTGELFF. CDR3 coding DNA: TGTGCCAGCAGCTTAAATCCCTTCACCGGGGAGCTGTTTTTT.

This chain connects TRBV6-2 or TRBV6-3 to TRBJ2-5; no clear D. This CDR3 is 14 amino acids long. Per germline, CDR1 MNHEY and CDR2 SVGEGT. V shed 4 bases and J shed 0 bases, with 9 bases lying between them. CDR3 loop: CASSSIQYQETQYF. CDR3 nucleotides: TGTGCCAGCAGTTCAATCCAGTACCAAGAGACCCAGTACTTC.